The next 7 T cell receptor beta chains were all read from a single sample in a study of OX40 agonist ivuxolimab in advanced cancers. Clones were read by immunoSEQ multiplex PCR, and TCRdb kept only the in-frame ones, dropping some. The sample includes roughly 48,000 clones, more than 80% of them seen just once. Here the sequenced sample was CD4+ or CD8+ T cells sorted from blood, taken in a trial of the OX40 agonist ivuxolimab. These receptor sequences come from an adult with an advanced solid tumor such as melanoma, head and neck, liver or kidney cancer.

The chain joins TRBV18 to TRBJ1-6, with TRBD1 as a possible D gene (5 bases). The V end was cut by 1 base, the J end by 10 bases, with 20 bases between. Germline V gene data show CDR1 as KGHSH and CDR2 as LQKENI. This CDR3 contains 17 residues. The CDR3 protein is CASSPLEGTGGGSPLHF. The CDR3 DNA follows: TGTGCCAGCTCACCACTAGAGGGTACCGGCGGGGGGTCACCCCTCCACTTT.

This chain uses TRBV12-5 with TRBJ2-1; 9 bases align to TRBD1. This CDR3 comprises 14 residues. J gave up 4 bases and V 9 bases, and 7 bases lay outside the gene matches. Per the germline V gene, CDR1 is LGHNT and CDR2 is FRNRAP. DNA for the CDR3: TGTGCTAGCGAGGGACAGGGAATTTACAATGAGCAGTTCTTC. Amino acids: CASEGQGIYNEQFF.

The CDR3 sequence: CASSGHYEQYF. The CDR3 region has the DNA TGTGCCAGCAGCGGACACTACGAGCAGTACTTC. The chain carries TRBV7-9 and TRBJ2-7, with a tentative D call TRBD1 (5 bases). The CDR3 spans 11 residues. Germline V gene lookup returns CDR1 SEHNR and CDR2 FQNEAQ (reference sequence). V lost 5 bases and J 3 bases, leaving 5 bases between the germline ends.

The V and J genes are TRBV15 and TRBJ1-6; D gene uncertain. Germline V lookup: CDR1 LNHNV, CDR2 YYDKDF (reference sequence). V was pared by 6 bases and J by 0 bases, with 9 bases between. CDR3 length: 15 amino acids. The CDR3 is CATREPSSYNSPLHF. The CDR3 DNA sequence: TGTGCCACCAGGGAGCCTAGCTCCTATAATTCACCCCTCCACTTT. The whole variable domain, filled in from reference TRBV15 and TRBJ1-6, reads DAMVIQNPRYQVTQFGKPVTLSCSQTLNHNVMYWYQQKSSQAPKLLFHYYDKDFNNEADTPDNFQSRRPNTSFCFLDIRSPGLGDTAMYLCATREPSSYNSPLHFGNGTRLTVT.

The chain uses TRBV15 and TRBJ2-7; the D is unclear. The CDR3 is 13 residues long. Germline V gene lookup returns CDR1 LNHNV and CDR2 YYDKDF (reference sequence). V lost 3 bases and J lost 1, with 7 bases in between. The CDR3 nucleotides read TGTGCCACCAGCAGGGGCAGGTCCTACGAGCAGTACTTC. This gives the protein CATSRGRSYEQYF.

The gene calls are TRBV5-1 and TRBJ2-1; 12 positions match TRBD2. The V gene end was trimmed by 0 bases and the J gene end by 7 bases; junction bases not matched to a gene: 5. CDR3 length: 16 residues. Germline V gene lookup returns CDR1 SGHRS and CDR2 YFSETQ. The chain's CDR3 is CASSLAVLAGGNEQFF. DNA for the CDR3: TGCGCCAGCAGCTTGGCCGTGCTAGCGGGGGGGAATGAGCAGTTCTTC.

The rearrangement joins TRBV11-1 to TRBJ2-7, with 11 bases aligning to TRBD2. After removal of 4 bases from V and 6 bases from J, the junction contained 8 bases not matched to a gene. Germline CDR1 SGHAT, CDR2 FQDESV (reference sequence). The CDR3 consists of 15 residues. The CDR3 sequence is CASSSMTSGVGEQYF. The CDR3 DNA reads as TGTGCCAGCAGCTCAATGACTAGCGGGGTTGGCGAGCAGTACTTC.